This paragraph covers one T cell receptor beta chain sequence. Repertoires were generated with immunoSEQ multiplex PCR, while TCRdb's copy carries only in-frame clones and drops some. Here the sample spans about 380,000 clones, 81% being singletons. These data originate in a study of blood T cell repertoires in COVID-19. Losses at the gene ends were 4 bases for V and 1 base for J; bases not matched to a gene: 0. Looked up from germline, CDR1 is SGHRS and CDR2 is YFSETQ. This CDR3 region has 13 residues. The chain is built from TRBV5-1 and TRBJ2-3; 7 bases match TRBD2. The sequence came from a human donor with acute or convalescent COVID-19. The donor label of this sample is uncertain. The sample was peripheral blood. The CDR3 DNA reads as TGCGCCAGCAGCGGGGGGGGCACAGATACGCAGTATTTT. This translates into CASSGGGTDTQYF. Looking up the rest from reference TRBV5-1 and TRBJ2-3 gives the full variable domain: KAGVTQTPRYLIKTRGQQVTLSCSPISGHRSVSWYQQTPGQGLQFLFEYFSETQRNKGNFPGRFSGRQFSNSRSEMNVSTLELGDSALYLCASSGGGTDTQYFGPGTRLTVL.